This T cell receptor beta chain was sequenced in a study of cytomegalovirus exposure and HLA in healthy donors. This PCR relied on a set of 60 Vbeta primers and 13 Jbeta primers. Sequenced by immunoSEQ multiplex PCR; TCRdb stores in-frame clones only, minus some. Counted here are fewer than 150,000 clones, about 74% occurring once; the ten biggest clones make up less than 3%. Sequences were obtained from PBMCs. The sequence was obtained from a woman aged 40 to 50 in good health and CMV-seropositive.

The CDR3 loop is CASSQGRTEEAFF. CDR3 bases: TGCGCCAGCAGCCAAGGCCGGACAGAGGAAGCTTTCTTT. V and J are TRBV4-3 and TRBJ1-1; D may be TRBD1 (6 bases). The CDR3 extends over 13 amino acids. The germline gives CDR1 LGHNA, CDR2 YSLEER. The V end was cut by 1 base, the J end by 8 bases, with 11 bases between.